The 12 T cell receptor beta chains below were found in one sample sequenced in a study of shared clonotypes between healthy human individuals. Repertoires were generated with immunoSEQ multiplex PCR, while TCRdb's copy carries only in-frame clones and drops some. The data contain roughly 1,600,000 clones, approximately 98.5% of them seen just once; the ten biggest clones take up over 0.3%. Sequencing input: naive CD4+ T cells sorted from blood. Subset meaning: CD45RA+ positively selected. All receptors derive from a man aged 30 to 39 in good health.

The rearrangement uses TRBV11-2 and TRBJ1-2, with D possibly TRBD1 on 6 matching bases. The CDR3 runs 17 residues. From germline, CDR1 is SGHAT and CDR2 FQNNGV. Deletions cut 0 bases from V and 3 bases from J, with 17 bases between. CDR3 nucleotides: TGTGCCAGCAGCTTAGATTCCAGGGGACCGAGGGACTATGGCTACACCTTC. This translates into CASSLDSRGPRDYGYTF.

V usage is TRBV7-2 and J usage is TRBJ1-5, with 7 nucleotides matching TRBD1. The CDR3 consists of 15 residues. V was pared by 1 base and J by 5 bases, with 5 bases of the junction left unmatched. Germline CDR1 is SGHTA and CDR2 is FQGNSA. This CDR3 reads CASSLGGQLHQPQHF. CDR3 coding DNA: TGTGCCAGCAGCTTAGGGGGACAGTTACATCAGCCCCAGCATTTT.

The gene calls are TRBV10-1 and TRBJ2-3; 12 nucleotides match TRBD2. With V trimmed by 5 bases and J by 4 bases, 4 bases remained unmatched. The CDR3 has 15 residues. Per germline, CDR1 WNHNN and CDR2 SYGVQD (reference sequence). The CDR3 DNA follows: TGCGCCAGCAGTAAGACTAGCGGGAGAGCAGATACGCAGTATTTT. It is translated as CASSKTSGRADTQYF.

V is TRBV29-1 and J is TRBJ2-1; D is perhaps TRBD2 (6 bases). The germline CDR1 and CDR2 sequences are SQVTM and ANQGSEA. Trimming pared 5 bases from V and 6 bases from J, leaving 11 bases between. This CDR3 contains 12 residues. CDR3 sequence: CSVTLSGNEQFF. The CDR3 DNA is TGCAGCGTTACCCTTAGCGGCAATGAGCAGTTCTTC.

The V gene is TRBV4-2, the J gene TRBJ2-1; 10 bases fit TRBD2. V lost 4 bases, J lost 6 bases, and 9 bases stayed unmatched. CDR1 LGHNA and CDR2 YNFKEQ come from the germline V gene. The CDR3 is 16 amino acids. CDR3 DNA: TGTGCCAGCAGCCCCGTGATAGCGGGAGGTCTCAATGAGCAGTTCTTC. Its protein product is CASSPVIAGGLNEQFF.

The chain couples TRBV5-1 to TRBJ2-5; possible D gene TRBD2, 5 bases. CDR1 is SGHRS, CDR2 YFSETQ, per germline. The CDR3 covers 16 residues. Trimming stripped 0 bases from V and 1 base from J, with 13 bases between. The CDR3 DNA sequence: TGCGCCAGCAGCTTGGAACGGGGAAAGGGCCAAGAGACCCAGTACTTC. It translates to CASSLERGKGQETQYF.

This clone came up once. This sequence joins TRBV6-5 and TRBJ1-5; D remains unclear. V was pared by 0 bases and J by 0 bases, with 6 bases between. The germline V gene encodes CDR1 MNHEY and CDR2 SVGAGI. The CDR3 consists of 15 residues. CDR3 DNA: TGTGCCAGCAGTTACTCTTGGAATAGCAATCAGCCCCAGCATTTT. This encodes CASSYSWNSNQPQHF.

The chain couples TRBV6-5 to TRBJ2-5, with D unclear. The CDR3 is 15 residues long. The V gene's germline CDR1 is MNHEY and CDR2 SVGAGI. The V end was cut by 6 bases, the J end by 5 bases, with 19 bases between. The CDR3 coding sequence is TGTGCCAGCAGCCCTAACCGGGCAATTCGGGAGACCCAGTACTTC. It specifies CASSPNRAIRETQYF.

The chain has TRBV4-1 and TRBJ2-1; D may be TRBD2 (6 bases). Germline CDR1 MGHRA, CDR2 YSYEKL. Trimming shortened V by 6 bases and J by 4 bases, and 16 bases separated the two germline ends. This CDR3 comprises 15 residues. CDR3 DNA sequence: TGCGCCAGCAGAGCAAGATGGGACTTATACAATGAGCAGTTCTTC. This gives the protein CASRARWDLYNEQFF.

This sequence joins TRBV2 and TRBJ2-7; the match to TRBD2 covers 10 bases. The V segment lost 1 base and the J segment 6 bases; nucleotides outside the gene matches: 0. There are 13 residues in the CDR3. Looked up from germline, CDR1 is SNHLY and CDR2 is FYNNEI. The CDR3 region has the DNA TGTGCCAGCAGTGAAGTAGCGGGAGGCGAGCAGTACTTC. Protein product: CASSEVAGGEQYF.

On this clone itself: Other DNA variants within this sample encode the same CDR3. The chain is built from TRBV29-1 and TRBJ1-1; tentatively, D is TRBD1 (6 bases). There are 13 residues in the CDR3. Trimming cost V 3 bases and J 4 bases, with 12 bases left between them. In germline, CDR1 is SQVTM, CDR2 ANQGSEA. The CDR3 nucleotides read TGCAGCGTTGACAGGGGAGGAGGCACTGAAGCTTTCTTT. As protein: CSVDRGGGTEAFF.

The rearrangement uses TRBV5-1 and TRBJ2-1; 7 bases fit TRBD2. The CDR3 is 15 amino acids. Looked up from germline, CDR1 is SGHRS and CDR2 is YFSETQ. Trimming at V came to 1 base and at J to 2 bases, leaving 3 bases not matched to a gene. The CDR3 region is CASSLTAGPYNEQFF. The CDR3 DNA is TGCGCCAGCAGCTTGACAGCGGGGCCCTACAATGAGCAGTTCTTC.